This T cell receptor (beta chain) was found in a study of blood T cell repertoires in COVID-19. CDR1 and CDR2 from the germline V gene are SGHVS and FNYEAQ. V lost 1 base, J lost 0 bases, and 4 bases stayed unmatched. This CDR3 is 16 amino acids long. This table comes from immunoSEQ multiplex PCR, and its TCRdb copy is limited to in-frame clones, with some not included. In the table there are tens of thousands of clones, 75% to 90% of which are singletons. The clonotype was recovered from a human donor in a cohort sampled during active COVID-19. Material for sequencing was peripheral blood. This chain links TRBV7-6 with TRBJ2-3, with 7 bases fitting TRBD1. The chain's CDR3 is CASSLGGRGSTDTQYF. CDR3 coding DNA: TGTGCCAGCAGCTTAGGGGGCAGGGGGAGCACAGATACGCAGTATTTT. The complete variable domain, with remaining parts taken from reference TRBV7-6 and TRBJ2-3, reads GAGVSQSPRYKVTKRGQDVALRCDPISGHVSLYWYRQALGQGPEFLTYFNYEAQQDKSGLPNDRFSAERPEGSISTLTIQRTEQRDSAMYRCASSLGGRGSTDTQYFGPGTRLTVL.